This TCR beta chain was observed in a study of blood T cell repertoires in COVID-19. For the study at large: The United States, Italy and Spain provided the acute and convalescent COVID-19 samples. The analysed material was cDNA or gDNA that came from T cells, B-cell-depleted T cells, or PBMCs.

Unmatched junction bases numbered 15, after V lost 4 bases and J lost 7 bases. CDR1 SQVTM and CDR2 ANQGSEA come from the germline V gene. The CDR3 runs to 16 residues. In the authors' methods: The authors estimated nucleated cell counts from reference gene primer amplification. Produced via immunoSEQ multiplex PCR; TCRdb's table is partial and in-frame only. D and trimming were read from the DNA, whereas the V and J calls and clone size are those reported in that table. The sample has roughly 380,000 clones, about 91% seen once; the top ten hold roughly 1.4%. The source is a woman between 35 and 50 years old with COVID-19, enrolled during active disease. This rearrangement joins TRBV29-1 to TRBJ2-1, with 8 positions matching TRBD2. Sequences were obtained from peripheral blood. CDR3 DNA: TGCAGCGTTGTTCCCCTCCGGGAGGGCTTTAAGAATGAGCAGTTCTTC. The encoded protein is CSVVPLREGFKNEQFF.